The clone carrying this T cell receptor beta chain appeared a few times. Its antigen is as yet unknown. This specimen belongs to a study of identical twins. Overall study results and limits: Excess sharing between twins was weaker in beta out-of-frame sequences. Conclusions rested on cross-sectional statistics rather than following the same donors.

The ends were cut back, 0 bases at V and 4 bases at J, with 10 bases in the middle. Germline V gives CDR1 SGHRS, CDR2 YFSETQ. CDR3 size: 14 residues. TCRdb redid the calling of the 5' RACE reads with MiXCR, one entry per CDR3 protein. The profile shows 600,000 to 800,000 distinct CDR3 sequences, about 20% of them singletons. These data also featured in a second study, about T cells expressing NK-cell markers. That study reports: For 6 or 7 donors, the dominant NKG2C+ clonotypes made up roughly 1.0-7.5% of their CD8+ T cells.

Sequenced sample: PBMCs. The TCR originated in a woman between 18 and 30 years old in good health. The V gene is TRBV5-1, the J gene TRBJ1-1, with D perhaps TRBD1 (6 bases). DNA of the CDR3: TGCGCCAGCAGCTTGGAGGGGGGGGTCACTGAAGCTTTCTTT. The encoded protein is CASSLEGGVTEAFF.